The entry below describes one T cell receptor (beta chain). Other DNA variants within this sample encode the same CDR3. With 0 bases removed from V and 2 bases from J, the gap between germline ends came to 4 bases. The CDR3 spans 13 residues. In germline, CDR1 is SGHRS, CDR2 YFSETQ. The data were obtained in a study of shared clonotypes between healthy human individuals. Study-wide background: A couple of women and a few men aged 18 to 49 made up the donors.

All the donors were Caucasian adults who lived in Nashville, Tennessee. The authors ran the assay at deep level. Sequenced by immunoSEQ multiplex PCR; TCRdb stores in-frame clones only, minus some. The table lists roughly 500,000 clones, 90% to 96% of them singletons. V gene TRBV5-1 combines with J gene TRBJ2-3; D is unclear. The TCR comes from a woman aged 25 to 45 in good health. The sample was naive CD4+ T cells sorted from blood. Subset in this sample: CD45RA+ positively selected. CDR3 residues: CASSLDATDTQYF. In DNA form, the CDR3 reads TGCGCCAGCAGCTTGGATGCCACAGATACGCAGTATTTT.